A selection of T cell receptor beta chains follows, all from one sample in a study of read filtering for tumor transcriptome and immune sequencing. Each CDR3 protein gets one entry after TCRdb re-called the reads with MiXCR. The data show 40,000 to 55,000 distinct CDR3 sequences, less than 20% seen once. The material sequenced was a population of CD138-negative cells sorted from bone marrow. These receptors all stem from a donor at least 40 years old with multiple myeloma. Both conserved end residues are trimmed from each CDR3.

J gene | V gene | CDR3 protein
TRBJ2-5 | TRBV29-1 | GAGLAGRETQY
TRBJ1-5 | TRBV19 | ASSPGVHQPQH
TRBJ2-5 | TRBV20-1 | SARGGGQVQETQY
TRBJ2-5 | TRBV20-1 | SASNAGGPGETQY
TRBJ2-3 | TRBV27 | ASSLSTASSTDTQY
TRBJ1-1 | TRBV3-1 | ASSQSTEAF
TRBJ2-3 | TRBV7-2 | ASSRSPGTQY
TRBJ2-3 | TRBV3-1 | ASSQDGTGWGTDTQY
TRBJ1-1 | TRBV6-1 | ASTVQATIGDAF
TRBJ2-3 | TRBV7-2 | ACSRLAGQSTDTQY
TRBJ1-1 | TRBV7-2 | ASSLLPQGHTEAF
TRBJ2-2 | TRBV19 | ASSAGRMNTGELF
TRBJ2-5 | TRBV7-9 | ASSLPGGTQY
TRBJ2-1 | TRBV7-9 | ASSLTPGGYSNEQF
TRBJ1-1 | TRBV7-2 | ASHRRVNTEAF
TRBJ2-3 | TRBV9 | ASSWGDDTQY
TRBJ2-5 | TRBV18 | ASSPGSRAIQETQY
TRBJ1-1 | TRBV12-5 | ASGSEQGLTEAF
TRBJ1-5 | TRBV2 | ASSEASRNQPQH
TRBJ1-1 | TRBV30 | AWNSPGEEAF
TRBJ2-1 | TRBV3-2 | ASSHSAGDEI
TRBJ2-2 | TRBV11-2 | ASSLGLAGTGELF
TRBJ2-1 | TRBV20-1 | SAATSGYSYNEQF
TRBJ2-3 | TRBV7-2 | ASSKSLRTGPPDTQY
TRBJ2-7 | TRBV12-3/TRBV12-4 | ASSLLGDPSYEQY
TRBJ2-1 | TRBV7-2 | ASSRGTSGIYNEQF
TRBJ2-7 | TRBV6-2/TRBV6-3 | ASRRGQLFSYEQY
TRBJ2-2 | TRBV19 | ASRPPRGDRGFAGELF
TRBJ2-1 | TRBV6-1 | ASRLLTSNNEQF
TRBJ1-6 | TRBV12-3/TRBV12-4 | ASTRQNNSPLH
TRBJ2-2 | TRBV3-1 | ASSQDLSGRGTGELF
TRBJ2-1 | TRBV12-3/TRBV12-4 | ASSPRDRGKQF
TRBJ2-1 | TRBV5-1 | ASRRTGSSYNEQF
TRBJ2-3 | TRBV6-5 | ASSRGGGQYTDTQY
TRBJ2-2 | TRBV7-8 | ATSSAGVTSGELF
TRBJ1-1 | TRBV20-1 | SASGQNTEAF
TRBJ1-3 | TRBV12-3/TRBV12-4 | ASRGRNTIY
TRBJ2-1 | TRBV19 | ASKTSGSSYNEQF
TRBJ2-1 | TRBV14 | ASSQGRPGRSLRTDEQF
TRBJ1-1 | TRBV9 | ASSGGTQNTEAF
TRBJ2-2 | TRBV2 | ASRSLGPDTGELF
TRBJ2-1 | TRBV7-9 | ASSKGLAGGPFEQF
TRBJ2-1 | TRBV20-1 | SARDTWKRYNEQF
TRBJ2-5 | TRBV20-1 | SVPFGSAGGETQY
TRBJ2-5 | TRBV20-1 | SPKTETQY
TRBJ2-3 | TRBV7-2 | ASSPQPSTDTQY
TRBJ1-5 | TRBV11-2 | ASSLVSDQPQH
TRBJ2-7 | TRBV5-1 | ASSSGERTREQY
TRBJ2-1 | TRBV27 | ASSPRTSGNEQF
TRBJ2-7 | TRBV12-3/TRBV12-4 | ASSLSGGTGEQY
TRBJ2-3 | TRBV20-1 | LPQGRTDTQY
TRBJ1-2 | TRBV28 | ASSLGGQYGYT
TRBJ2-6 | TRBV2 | AARGGATGANVLT
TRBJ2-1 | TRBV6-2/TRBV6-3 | ASSYGRYNEQF
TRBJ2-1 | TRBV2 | ASSGPARTTAEQF
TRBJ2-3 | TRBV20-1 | SASGQAEGISSVDTQY